The text below deals with one T cell receptor (beta chain). Its antigen is unknown. TCRdb used MiXCR to reprocess the 5' RACE reads, holding one entry per CDR3 protein. The sample consists of around 140,000 distinct CDR3 sequences, less than 20% of them appearing once. These data belong to a study of T-cell memory formation after mild COVID-19. Study as a whole: TCR clusters were largely donor specific.

Study-level points and caveats: Nothing confirmed that second-wave clones peaking on day 37 were specific for SARS-CoV-2. Balance between CD4 and CD8 was seen in clones contracting day 15 to 85, and a CD4+ lean was seen in later expanders.

The sample was PBMCs or a T cell subset sorted from them (not recorded which). The sequence came from an adult woman who had mild COVID-19 (a few samples of this study predate the infection). Cell type and time point are not known.

This CDR3 is CASSLWAPSSAGSLSYEQYF. The CDR3 DNA follows: TGTGCCAGCAGTTTATGGGCCCCCTCCAGCGCGGGGAGCCTCTCCTACGAGCAGTACTTC. This sequence joins TRBV28 and TRBJ2-7; possibly TRBD2 for D (6 bases). The CDR3 runs 20 residues. Between the trimmed V and J ends, which lost 0 bases and 0 bases, there was a span of 24 bases. Germline assignment: CDR1 MDHEN and CDR2 SYDVKM.